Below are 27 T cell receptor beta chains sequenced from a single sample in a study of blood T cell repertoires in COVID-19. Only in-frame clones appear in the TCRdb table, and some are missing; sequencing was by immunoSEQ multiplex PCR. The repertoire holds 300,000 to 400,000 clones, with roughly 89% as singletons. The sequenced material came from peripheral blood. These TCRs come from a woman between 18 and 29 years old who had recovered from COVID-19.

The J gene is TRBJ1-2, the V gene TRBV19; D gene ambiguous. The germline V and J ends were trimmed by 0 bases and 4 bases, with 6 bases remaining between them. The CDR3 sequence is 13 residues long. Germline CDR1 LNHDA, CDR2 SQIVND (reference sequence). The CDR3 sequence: CASSIDAFYGYTF. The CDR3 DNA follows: TGTGCCAGTAGTATAGACGCGTTCTATGGCTACACCTTC. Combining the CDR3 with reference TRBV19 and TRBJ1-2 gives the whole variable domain DGGITQSPKYLFRKEGQNVTLSCEQNLNHDAMYWYRQDPGQGLRLIYYSQIVNDFQKGDIAEGYSVSREKKESFPLTVTSAQKNPTAFYLCASSIDAFYGYTFGSGTRLTVV.

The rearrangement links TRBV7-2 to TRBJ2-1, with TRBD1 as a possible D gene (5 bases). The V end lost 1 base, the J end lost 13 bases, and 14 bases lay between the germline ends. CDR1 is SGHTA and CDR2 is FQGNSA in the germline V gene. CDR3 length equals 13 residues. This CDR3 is CASSLVSPRDQFF. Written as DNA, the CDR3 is TGTGCCAGCAGCTTAGTGTCGCCCAGGGATCAGTTCTTC.

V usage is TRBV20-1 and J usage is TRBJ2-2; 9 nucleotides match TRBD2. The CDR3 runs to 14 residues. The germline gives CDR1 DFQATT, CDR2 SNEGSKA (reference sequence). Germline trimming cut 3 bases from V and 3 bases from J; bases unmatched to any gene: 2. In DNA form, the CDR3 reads TGCAGTGCTAGTGGCGGGAGGGACACCGGGGAGCTGTTTTTT. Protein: CSASGGRDTGELFF.

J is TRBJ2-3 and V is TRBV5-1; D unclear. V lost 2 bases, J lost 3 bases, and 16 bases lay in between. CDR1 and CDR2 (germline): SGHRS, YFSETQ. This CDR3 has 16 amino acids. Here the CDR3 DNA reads TGCGCCAGCAGCTTTTCCTGGCCGGGTGAGACAGATACGCAGTATTTT. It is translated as CASSFSWPGETDTQYF.

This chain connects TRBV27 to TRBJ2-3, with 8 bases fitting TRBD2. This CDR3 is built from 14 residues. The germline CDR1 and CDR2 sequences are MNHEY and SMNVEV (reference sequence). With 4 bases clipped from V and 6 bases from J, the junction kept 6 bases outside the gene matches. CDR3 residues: CASSSGRAADTQYF. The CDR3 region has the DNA TGTGCCAGCAGTTCCGGGAGGGCCGCTGATACGCAGTATTTT.

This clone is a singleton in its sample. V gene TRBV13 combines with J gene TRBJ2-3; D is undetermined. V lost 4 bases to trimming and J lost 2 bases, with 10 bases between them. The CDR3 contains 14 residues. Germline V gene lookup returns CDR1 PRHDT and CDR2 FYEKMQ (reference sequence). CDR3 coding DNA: TGTGCCAGCAGCTCCAGGTCGTCCACAGATACGCAGTATTTT. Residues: CASSSRSSTDTQYF.

CDR3 amino acids: CAWDRELDGYTF. DNA for the CDR3: TGTGCCTGGGACAGGGAATTGGATGGCTACACCTTC. The V gene is TRBV30, the J gene TRBJ1-2, with TRBD1 matching over 7 bases. CDR1 is GTSNPN, CDR2 SVGIG, per germline (reference sequence). The CDR3 runs 12 residues. The V segment lost 5 bases and the J segment 6 bases; nucleotides outside the gene matches: 6.

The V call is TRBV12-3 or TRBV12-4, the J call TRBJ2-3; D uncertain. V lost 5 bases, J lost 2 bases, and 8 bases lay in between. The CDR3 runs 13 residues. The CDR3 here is CASSPSFTDTQYF. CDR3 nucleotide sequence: TGTGCCAGCAGTCCTTCTTTCACAGATACGCAGTATTTT.

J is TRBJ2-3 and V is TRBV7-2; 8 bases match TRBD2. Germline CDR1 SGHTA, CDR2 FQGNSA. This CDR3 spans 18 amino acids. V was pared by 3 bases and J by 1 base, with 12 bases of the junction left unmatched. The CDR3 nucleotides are TGTGCCAGCAGCTTTTCTCTCGTAGCGGGGCAAGGCACAGATACGCAGTATTTT. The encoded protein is CASSFSLVAGQGTDTQYF.

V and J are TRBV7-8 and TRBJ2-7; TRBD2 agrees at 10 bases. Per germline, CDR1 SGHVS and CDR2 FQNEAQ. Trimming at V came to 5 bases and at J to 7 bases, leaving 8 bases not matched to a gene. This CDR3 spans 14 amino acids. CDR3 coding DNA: TGTGCCAGCAGCCCCCTAGCGGGAGCTCGGGAGCAGTACGTC. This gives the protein CASSPLAGAREQYV.

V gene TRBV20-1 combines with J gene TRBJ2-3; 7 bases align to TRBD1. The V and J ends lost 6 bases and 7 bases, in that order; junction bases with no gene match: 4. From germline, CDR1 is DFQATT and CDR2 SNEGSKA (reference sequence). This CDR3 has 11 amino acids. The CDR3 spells CSAKGAHTQYF. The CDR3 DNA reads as TGCAGTGCCAAGGGGGCACATACGCAGTATTTT.

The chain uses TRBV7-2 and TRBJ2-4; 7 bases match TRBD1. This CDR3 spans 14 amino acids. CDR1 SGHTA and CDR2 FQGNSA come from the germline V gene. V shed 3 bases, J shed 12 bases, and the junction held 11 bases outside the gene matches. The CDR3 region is CASSFVGQVDGQYF. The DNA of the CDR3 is TGTGCCAGCAGCTTTGTTGGACAGGTCGACGGTCAGTACTTC.

The CDR3 here is CASSRLNSPLHF. DNA of the CDR3: TGTGCCAGCTCACGACTCAATTCACCCCTCCACTTT. The gene calls are TRBV18 and TRBJ1-6; D uncertain. Germline CDR1 reads KGHSH; CDR2 reads LQKENI. Trimming removed 4 bases at V and 7 bases at J, with 5 bases between. The CDR3 length is 12 residues.

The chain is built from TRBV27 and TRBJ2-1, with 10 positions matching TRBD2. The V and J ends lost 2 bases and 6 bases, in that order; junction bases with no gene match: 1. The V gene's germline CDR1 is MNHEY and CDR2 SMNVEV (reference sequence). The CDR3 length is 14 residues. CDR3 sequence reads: CASSLQREGNEQFF. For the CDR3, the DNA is TGTGCCAGCAGTTTACAGCGGGAGGGCAATGAGCAGTTCTTC.

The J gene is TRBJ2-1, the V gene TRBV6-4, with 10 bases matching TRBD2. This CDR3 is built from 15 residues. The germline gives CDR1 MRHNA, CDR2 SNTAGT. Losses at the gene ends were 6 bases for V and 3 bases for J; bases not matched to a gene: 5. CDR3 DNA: TGTGCCAGCAGCCCGGGACTAGCGTTCTACAATGAGCAGTTCTTC. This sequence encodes CASSPGLAFYNEQFF.

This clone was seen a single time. The CDR3 DNA follows: TGTGCCAGCAGCCCTTGGGGGAACGGGAGGGCCTCAAGTTCTCGCGATGAGCAGTTCTTC. It specifies CASSPWGNGRASSSRDEQFF. V usage is TRBV9 and J usage is TRBJ2-1, with 8 bases identical to TRBD2. Per the germline V gene, CDR1 is SGDLS and CDR2 is YYNGEE. V shed 4 bases, J shed 8 bases, and the junction held 26 bases outside the gene matches. This CDR3 region has 20 residues.

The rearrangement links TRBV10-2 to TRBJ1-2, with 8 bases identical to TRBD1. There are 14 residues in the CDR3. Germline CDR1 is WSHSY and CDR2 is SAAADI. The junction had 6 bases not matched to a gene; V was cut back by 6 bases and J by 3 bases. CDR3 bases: TGCGCCAGCAGCGAGACAGGGGAGTACTATGGCTACACCTTC. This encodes CASSETGEYYGYTF.

The CDR3 nucleotides read TGTGCCACCAGCAGGGACAGGGCCTACAATGAGCAGTTCTTC. Its translation is CATSRDRAYNEQFF. This chain joins TRBV15 and TRBJ2-1, with 8 positions matching TRBD1. Germline CDR1 LNHNV, CDR2 YYDKDF (reference sequence). V shed 3 bases, J shed 2 bases, and the junction held 0 bases outside the gene matches. The CDR3 consists of 14 residues. Full variable domain (missing parts from reference TRBV15 and TRBJ2-1): DAMVIQNPRYQVTQFGKPVTLSCSQTLNHNVMYWYQQKSSQAPKLLFHYYDKDFNNEADTPDNFQSRRPNTSFCFLDIRSPGLGDTAMYLCATSRDRAYNEQFFGPGTRLTVL.

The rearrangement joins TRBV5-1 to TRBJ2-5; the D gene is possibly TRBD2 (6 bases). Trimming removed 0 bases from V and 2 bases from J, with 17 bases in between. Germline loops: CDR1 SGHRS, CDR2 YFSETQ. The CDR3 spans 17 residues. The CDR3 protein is CASSLGTTGGLQETQYF. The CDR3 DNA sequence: TGCGCCAGCAGCTTGGGGACCACCGGGGGTTTACAAGAGACCCAGTACTTC.

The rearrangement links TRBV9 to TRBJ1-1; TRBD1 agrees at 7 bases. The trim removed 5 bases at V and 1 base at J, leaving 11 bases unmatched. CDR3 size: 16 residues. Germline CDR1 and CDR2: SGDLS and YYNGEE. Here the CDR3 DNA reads TGTGCCAGCAGTTCGCCCGGGGACAGACCGAACACTGAAGCTTTCTTT. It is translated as CASSSPGDRPNTEAFF.

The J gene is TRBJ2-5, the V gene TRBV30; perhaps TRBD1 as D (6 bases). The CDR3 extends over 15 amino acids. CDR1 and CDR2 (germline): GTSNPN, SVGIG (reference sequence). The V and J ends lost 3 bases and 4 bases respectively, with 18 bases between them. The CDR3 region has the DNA TGTGCCTGGAGCACAACCGGGACAAGAGGAGAGACCCAGTACTTC. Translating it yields CAWSTTGTRGETQYF.

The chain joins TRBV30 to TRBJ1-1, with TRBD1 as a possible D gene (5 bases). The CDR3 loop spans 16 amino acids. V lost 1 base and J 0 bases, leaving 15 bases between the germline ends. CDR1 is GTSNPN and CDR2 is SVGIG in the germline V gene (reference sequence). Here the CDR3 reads CAWSDLRGSVNTEAFF. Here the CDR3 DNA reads TGTGCCTGGAGTGACCTTAGGGGCAGTGTGAACACTGAAGCTTTCTTT.

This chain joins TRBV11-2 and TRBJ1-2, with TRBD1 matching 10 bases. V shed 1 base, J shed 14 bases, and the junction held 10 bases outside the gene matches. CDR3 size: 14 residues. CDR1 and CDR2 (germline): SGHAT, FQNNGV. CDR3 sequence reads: CASSLAGTGAAYTF. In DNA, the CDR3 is TGTGCCAGCAGCTTAGCCGGGACAGGGGCCGCTTATACCTTC.

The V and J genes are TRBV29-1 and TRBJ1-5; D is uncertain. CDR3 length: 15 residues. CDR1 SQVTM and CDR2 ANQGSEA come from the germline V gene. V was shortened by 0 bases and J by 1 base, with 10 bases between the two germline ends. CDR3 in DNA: TGCAGCGTTGAAGAATGGCGACTGAGCAATCAGCCCCAGCATTTT. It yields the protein CSVEEWRLSNQPQHF.

CDR3 residues: CASSTPQALRGTDTQYF. CDR3 bases: TGTGCCAGTAGTACCCCTCAAGCCCTCAGGGGCACAGATACGCAGTATTTT. The chain combines TRBV19 with TRBJ2-3; D possibly corresponds to TRBD1 (5 bases). The V gene lost 4 bases and the J gene lost 1 base, with 18 bases spanning the gap. Germline values: CDR1 LNHDA, CDR2 SQIVND (reference sequence). CDR3 size: 17 residues.

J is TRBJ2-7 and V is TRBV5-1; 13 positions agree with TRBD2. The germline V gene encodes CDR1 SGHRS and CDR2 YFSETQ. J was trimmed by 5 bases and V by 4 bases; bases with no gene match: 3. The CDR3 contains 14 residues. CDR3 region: CASSVGLAGDEQYV. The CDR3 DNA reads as TGCGCCAGCAGCGTAGGACTAGCGGGAGACGAGCAGTACGTC.

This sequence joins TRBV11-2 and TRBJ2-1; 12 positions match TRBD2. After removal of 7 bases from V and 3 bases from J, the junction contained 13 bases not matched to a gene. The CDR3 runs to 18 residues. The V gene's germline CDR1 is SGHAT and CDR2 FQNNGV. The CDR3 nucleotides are TGTGCCAGCACCAAATTTCCCCTAGCGGGAGGGCTCTACAATGAGCAGTTCTTC. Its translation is CASTKFPLAGGLYNEQFF.